The 9 T cell receptor beta chains below were found in one sample sequenced in a study of early T cells in non-severe SARS-CoV-2 infection. TCRdb re-called the 5' RACE reads with MiXCR, one entry per CDR3 protein. The table lists tens of thousands of distinct CDR3 sequences, around 10% of them singletons. The sequenced sample was whole blood, obtained at baseline. Receptors were obtained from an adult who was a healthcare worker with PCR-confirmed SARS-CoV-2 infection or an uninfected control (not recorded which).

CDR3 coding DNA: TGTGCCAGCAGCCCCTCCCGGCAAATCACCGGGGAGCTGTTTTTT. Encoded protein: CASSPSRQITGELFF. The V call is TRBV11-2, the J call TRBJ2-2; D unclear. Germline-derived CDR1 and CDR2 are SGHAT and FQNNGV. This CDR3 has 15 residues. Trimming shortened V by 5 bases and J by 4 bases, and 14 bases separated the two germline ends.

The chain is built from TRBV18 and TRBJ2-5, with D unresolved. V lost 1 base and J lost 5, with 11 bases in between. CDR3 length equals 14 residues. CDR1 is KGHSH and CDR2 is LQKENI in the germline V gene. The CDR3 DNA sequence: TGTGCCAGCTCACCACAGGGTCCCCCCGAGACCCAGTACTTC. Its translation: CASSPQGPPETQYF.

This clonotype was detected ten times or more. The chain recombines TRBV12-3 or TRBV12-4 with TRBJ1-1; D is perhaps TRBD1 (5 bases). The CDR3 consists of 14 residues. The germline V and J ends were trimmed by 0 bases and 5 bases, with 10 bases remaining between them. CDR3 nucleotide sequence: TGTGCCAGCAGTTTAGCGGGGGTAGGAACTGAAGCTTTCTTT. Translation: CASSLAGVGTEAFF.

This clonotype was seen many times. In nucleotides, the CDR3 is TGTGCCATCAGTGCGGGACAGGGGGCTACTGAAGCTTTCTTT. Translation: CAISAGQGATEAFF. V usage is TRBV10-3 and J usage is TRBJ1-1, with 12 positions matching TRBD1. Germline V gene sequence: CDR1 ENHRY, CDR2 SYGVKD. V lost 4 bases to trimming and J lost 5 bases; unmatched junction nucleotides: 2. CDR3 length: 14 amino acids.

There are many counts of this clonotype. The chain joins TRBV19 to TRBJ1-2, with D perhaps matching TRBD1 (5 bases). Germline V gives CDR1 LNHDA, CDR2 SQIVND (reference sequence). The CDR3 length is 13 residues. V shed 6 bases and J shed 6 bases, with 14 bases lying between them. The chain's CDR3 is CASSGRGEHGYTF. The CDR3 nucleotides read TGTGCCAGTAGCGGTCGGGGGGAACATGGCTACACCTTC. Using reference TRBV19 and TRBJ1-2 for the parts outside the CDR3, the full variable domain is DGGITQSPKYLFRKEGQNVTLSCEQNLNHDAMYWYRQDPGQGLRLIYYSQIVNDFQKGDIAEGYSVSREKKESFPLTVTSAQKNPTAFYLCASSGRGEHGYTFGSGTRLTVV.

This chain links TRBV9 with TRBJ2-7, with TRBD2 matching 10 bases. Germline V gene data show CDR1 as SGDLS and CDR2 as YYNGEE. The CDR3 is 15 amino acids. J was trimmed by 3 bases and V by 0 bases; bases with no gene match: 3. CDR3 coding DNA: TGTGCCAGCAGCGTAGGTCTAGCGGGAGACTACGAGCAGTACTTC. This encodes CASSVGLAGDYEQYF. The full variable domain, in which reference TRBV9 and TRBJ2-7 provide the parts outside the CDR3, is DSGVTQTPKHLITATGQRVTLRCSPRSGDLSVYWYQQSLDQGLQFLIQYYNGEERAKGNILERFSAQQFPDLHSELNLSSLELGDSALYFCASSVGLAGDYEQYFGPGTRLTVT.

The rearrangement links TRBV20-1 to TRBJ2-3; D tentatively fits TRBD1 or TRBD2 (5 bases each). The CDR3 has 15 amino acids. Trimming left V 4 bases short and J 0 bases short, with 14 bases between. CDR1 and CDR2 from the germline V gene are DFQATT and SNEGSKA (reference sequence). The CDR3 here is CSANQGASSTDTQYF. The CDR3 nucleotides are TGCAGTGCTAATCAGGGAGCCTCTAGCACAGATACGCAGTATTTT.

This clonotype occurred a few times. The rearrangement links TRBV11-2 to TRBJ2-5; 9 positions agree with TRBD2. The germline gives CDR1 SGHAT, CDR2 FQNNGV. The ends lost 3 bases at V and 7 bases at J; junction bases unmatched: 6. This CDR3 has 14 residues. This CDR3 reads CASSLVAGAGTQYF. The CDR3 nucleotides are TGTGCCAGCAGCTTGGTAGCGGGGGCGGGGACCCAGTACTTC.

V usage is TRBV7-9 and J usage is TRBJ2-1; D remains unclear. CDR3 length: 13 residues. Trimming shortened V by 2 bases and J by 0 bases, and 2 bases separated the two germline ends. CDR1 and CDR2 (germline): SEHNR, FQNEAQ (reference sequence). The CDR3 is CASSLSSYNEQFF. In nucleotides, the CDR3 is TGTGCCAGCAGCTTAAGCTCCTACAATGAGCAGTTCTTC.